This T cell receptor beta chain was observed in a study of cytomegalovirus exposure and HLA in healthy donors. The CDR3 is 15 residues long. Germline V gene data show CDR1 as SGHTA and CDR2 as FQGNSA. Trimming pared 2 bases from V and 0 bases from J, leaving 9 bases between. Measured with immunoSEQ multiplex PCR; TCRdb has only the in-frame clones, and not every one. Found here are 150,000 to 180,000 clones, 75% to 90% of them singletons; the top ten hold approximately 20%. This TCR came from a man younger than 35 in good health and CMV-seropositive. The sequencing sample was made of PBMCs. V is TRBV7-2 and J is TRBJ2-3, with a weak D call TRBD2 (5 bases). CDR3 sequence: CASSLRLHSTDTQYF. Written as DNA, the CDR3 is TGTGCCAGCAGCTTACGACTACATAGCACAGATACGCAGTATTTT.